This T cell receptor (beta chain) comes out of a study of T cell changes during pregnancy in multiple sclerosis. The ends lost 3 bases at V and 5 bases at J; junction bases unmatched: 4. The CDR3 spans 14 residues. Looked up from germline, CDR1 is LNHDA and CDR2 is SQIVND (reference sequence). The method was immunoSEQ multiplex PCR; TCRdb's version includes in-frame clones alone and lacks a portion of them. The data show around 27,000 clones, 85% to 95% seen once. The receptor's source is a female donor with multiple sclerosis, enrolled in a pregnancy study. The material sequenced was CD4+ T cells from peripheral blood mononuclear cells, taken in the first trimester of pregnancy. The chain couples TRBV19 to TRBJ2-5; TRBD1 matches at 9 bases. CDR3 nucleotides: TGTGCCAGTAGTATTACAGGGGGCTGGGAGACCCAGTACTTC. This encodes CASSITGGWETQYF.